This T cell receptor (beta chain) was sequenced for a study of blood T cell repertoires in COVID-19. Looking at the study overall: The United States, Italy and Spain were the sources of the acute and convalescent COVID-19 samples. Sources were T cells, B-cell-depleted T cells, or PBMCs; the material itself was cDNA or gDNA.

This clone appeared a few times. In the original workflow: Amplification of reference gene primers was used by the study to estimate nucleated cell counts. Sequenced by immunoSEQ multiplex PCR; TCRdb stores in-frame clones only, minus some. The D gene and trimming were derived from the DNA, and the V and J assignments and clone size from that table. In the table there are 280,000 or so clones, around 88% of which are singletons. The CDR3 contains 14 residues. Germline assignment: CDR1 GTSNPN and CDR2 SVGIG (reference sequence). The chain has TRBV30 and TRBJ1-1; 11 bases match TRBD1. This clonotype was obtained from a woman aged 25 to 45 who had recovered from COVID-19. Sequences were obtained from peripheral blood. The CDR3 DNA reads TGTGCTCTGGGGACAGGGGGATTGGGCACTGAAGCTTTCTTT. It is translated as CALGTGGLGTEAFF.